These 13 T cell receptor beta chains were all obtained from the same sample, sequenced in a study of early T cells in non-severe SARS-CoV-2 infection (dated by TCRdb to about 2021). The library was obtained by 5' RACE. TCRdb shows the sequencer as NextSeq 500. Using fastp at Q25 and MiXCR, TCRdb reprocessed the public reads and kept productive beta chains. Under each unique CDR3 protein, matching rows form one entry showing the most common genes and DNA. This sample has around 83,000 distinct CDR3 sequences in its table, and roughly 10% of those were observed once. Over 7.5% of the sample is in the top ten clones. The material sequenced was whole blood, taken at baseline. The source of these receptors is an adult who was a healthcare worker with PCR-confirmed SARS-CoV-2 infection or an uninfected control (not recorded which).

The V and J genes are TRBV18 and TRBJ2-1; D remains unclear. The CDR3 sequence is 16 residues long. Germline V lookup: CDR1 KGHSH, CDR2 LQKENI. With 3 bases removed from V and 0 bases from J, the gap between germline ends came to 12 bases. CDR3 nucleotide sequence: TGTGCCAGCTCACCGCCCTCGCGCCGCTCCTACAATGAGCAGTTCTTC. Amino acid sequence: CASSPPSRRSYNEQFF.

This clonotype appeared a few times. This sequence joins TRBV7-2 and TRBJ2-5; 11 bases match TRBD2. The CDR3 extends over 15 amino acids. V gave up 5 bases and J gave up 3 bases; unmatched junction bases: 5. Looked up from germline, CDR1 is SGHTA and CDR2 is FQGNSA. The CDR3 nucleotides are TGTGCCAGCAGCGGAGCGGGACTAGCGGAAGAGACCCAGTACTTC. Protein sequence: CASSGAGLAEETQYF.

The chain employs TRBV18 and TRBJ1-1; 9 bases are a match to TRBD1. The length of the CDR3 is 14 residues. Germline-derived CDR1 and CDR2 are KGHSH and LQKENI. Losses at the gene ends were 5 bases for V and 3 bases for J; bases not matched to a gene: 4. CDR3: CASSSGTGYTEAFF. CDR3 DNA: TGTGCCAGCTCATCCGGGACAGGGTACACTGAAGCTTTCTTT.

The rearrangement uses TRBV28 and TRBJ2-5; no clear D gene. Germline values: CDR1 MDHEN, CDR2 SYDVKM. The CDR3 spans 14 residues. V dropped 1 base and J dropped 4 bases, with 10 bases sitting between them. The chain's CDR3 is CASSLYGLGETQYF. The CDR3 nucleotides are TGTGCCAGCAGTTTATATGGTTTAGGAGAGACCCAGTACTTC.

This clonotype came up a few times. CDR3 in amino acids: CASTSPGEIAYNEQFF. The CDR3 nucleotides read TGTGCCAGCACTTCGCCGGGGGAGATAGCCTACAATGAGCAGTTCTTC. V gene TRBV6-2 or TRBV6-3 combines with J gene TRBJ2-1; tentative D call: TRBD2 (6 bases). V was shortened by 7 bases and J by 2 bases, with 18 bases between the two germline ends. The CDR3 is made up of 16 amino acids. In germline, CDR1 is MNHEY, CDR2 SVGEGT.

The V call is TRBV20-1, the J call TRBJ1-5; D may be TRBD1 (6 bases). The CDR3 covers 13 residues. The germline CDR1 and CDR2 sequences are DFQATT and SNEGSKA (reference sequence). Deletions cut 6 bases from V and 7 bases from J, with 16 bases between. CDR3 loop: CSAKQGSGQPQHF. CDR3 DNA: TGCAGTGCCAAACAGGGATCGGGGCAGCCCCAGCATTTT.

The V call is TRBV10-1, the J call TRBJ2-7; TRBD2 is a possible D gene (6 bases). The CDR3 is made up of 15 amino acids. Deletions cut 4 bases from V and 3 bases from J, with 16 bases between. Germline V gene data show CDR1 as WNHNN and CDR2 as SYGVQD (reference sequence). CDR3 coding DNA: TGCGCCAGCAGTGGGACGGGAAGCGGGTACTACGAGCAGTACTTC. It codes for CASSGTGSGYYEQYF.

This clonotype was recorded many times. The V gene is TRBV15, the J gene TRBJ2-5, with D perhaps matching TRBD1 (6 bases). There are 15 residues in the CDR3. Deletions cut 3 bases from V and 7 bases from J, with 18 bases between. Germline V lookup: CDR1 LNHNV, CDR2 YYDKDF (reference sequence). CDR3 in amino acids: CATSRNRETSWTQYF. CDR3 sequence (DNA): TGTGCCACCAGCAGGAACAGGGAAACTTCATGGACCCAGTACTTC.

The chain carries TRBV10-3 and TRBJ2-3; D possibly corresponds to TRBD2 (6 bases). Germline V gene data show CDR1 as ENHRY and CDR2 as SYGVKD. The CDR3 loop spans 14 amino acids. Trimming shortened V by 7 bases and J by 0 bases, and 11 bases separated the two germline ends. The DNA for the CDR3 is TGTGCCATCAACCGGGAGCGCAGCACAGATACGCAGTATTTT. It codes for CAINRERSTDTQYF.

This clonotype was observed many times. The chain combines TRBV20-1 with TRBJ1-5; 7 positions match TRBD1. This CDR3 contains 13 residues. Germline CDR1 reads DFQATT; CDR2 reads SNEGSKA (reference sequence). Trimming removed 3 bases from V and 6 bases from J; junction bases left unmatched: 5. In nucleotides, the CDR3 is TGCAGTGCTAGGGAGGGGGCTGCTCAGCCCCAGCATTTT. Encoded protein: CSAREGAAQPQHF.

This clonotype was recorded at least ten times. The chain is built from TRBV7-9 and TRBJ1-2; D may be TRBD1 (6 bases). Trimming took 5 bases from V and 1 from J, leaving 17 bases between them. CDR1 and CDR2 from the germline V gene are SEHNR and FQNEAQ (reference sequence). CDR3 size: 16 residues. This CDR3 is CASSPGHPRDNYGYTF. CDR3 sequence (DNA): TGTGCCAGCAGCCCGGGACACCCCCGGGATAACTATGGCTACACCTTC.

Only a few counts were recorded for this clonotype. The CDR3 bases are TGTGCCAGCAGCTTTGTTGGACGGGAGACCTACGAGCAGTACTTC. As protein: CASSFVGRETYEQYF. This rearrangement joins TRBV7-9 to TRBJ2-7, with a weak D call TRBD2 (6 bases). Trimming took off 3 bases at V and 2 bases at J, with 14 bases between the two ends. From germline, CDR1 is SEHNR and CDR2 FQNEAQ (reference sequence). The CDR3 consists of 15 residues.

The gene calls are TRBV18 and TRBJ2-5; tentatively, D is TRBD1 (6 bases). V lost 2 bases and J lost 2, with 6 bases in between. The CDR3 runs 13 residues. Germline V gene data show CDR1 as KGHSH and CDR2 as LQKENI. The CDR3 here is CASSPRGQETQYF. CDR3 in DNA: TGTGCCAGCTCACCAAGGGGGCAAGAGACCCAGTACTTC.